The T cell receptor beta chain under discussion was sequenced for a study of Graves' ophthalmopathy and Graves' hyperthyroidism. Notes on the study in general: For predicting ophthalmopathy progression, the model had 55% to 71% sensitivity and roughly 77% specificity. Most thyroid clonotypes expanded beyond 0.001 frequency were also found in blood.

The authors defined stable hyperthyroidism as no ophthalmopathy within 18 months of follow-up. J lost 9 bases, V lost 0 bases, and 11 bases had no gene match. Germline CDR1 and CDR2: SGDLS and YYNGEE. This CDR3 has 16 amino acids. About this clonotype itself: Its antigen is currently unknown. Given a much more abundant clone one base away, this may be a read error.

The sequenced template was RNA, covering the TCR beta CDR3 region. Amplification began with first-round RT-PCR using HTBI primers, then second-round multiplex PCR was performed. Using its own MiXCR run on the multiplex PCR reads, TCRdb lists one record per CDR3 protein. Here the sample spans some 410,000 distinct CDR3 sequences, around a fifth being singletons. The sequenced sample was peripheral blood. This receptor was obtained from a woman between 18 and 29 years old with stable Graves' hyperthyroidism. The chain joins TRBV9 to TRBJ2-2; TRBD1 aligns across 7 bases. The CDR3: CASSVDPGTETRELFF. DNA of the CDR3: TGTGCCAGCAGCGTAGACCCCGGGACAGAGACCCGGGAGCTGTTTTTT.